The subject of this entry is one TCR beta chain. V was cut by 0 bases and J by 4 bases, with 13 bases left in between. CDR3 length equals 15 residues. Germline lookup yields CDR1 SGHRS and CDR2 YFSETQ. This sample stems from a study of blood T cell repertoires in COVID-19. Authors' analysis steps: The authors estimated nucleated cell counts from reference gene primer amplification. Some clones are missing from TCRdb's copy, which holds only in-frame ones; the method was immunoSEQ multiplex PCR. That table is the source of V, J and clone size, and D and trimming were worked out from the DNA. The sample shows 75,000 to 90,000 clones, roughly nine tenths of them seen only once.

The chain has TRBV5-1 and TRBJ1-2; no firm D call. This TCR was sampled from a man between 45 and 60 years old with active or convalescent COVID-19. Specimen: peripheral blood. The CDR3 DNA reads as TGCGCCAGCAGCTTGGGGGCGCAAATTTCCTATGGCTACACCTTC. Protein: CASSLGAQISYGYTF.